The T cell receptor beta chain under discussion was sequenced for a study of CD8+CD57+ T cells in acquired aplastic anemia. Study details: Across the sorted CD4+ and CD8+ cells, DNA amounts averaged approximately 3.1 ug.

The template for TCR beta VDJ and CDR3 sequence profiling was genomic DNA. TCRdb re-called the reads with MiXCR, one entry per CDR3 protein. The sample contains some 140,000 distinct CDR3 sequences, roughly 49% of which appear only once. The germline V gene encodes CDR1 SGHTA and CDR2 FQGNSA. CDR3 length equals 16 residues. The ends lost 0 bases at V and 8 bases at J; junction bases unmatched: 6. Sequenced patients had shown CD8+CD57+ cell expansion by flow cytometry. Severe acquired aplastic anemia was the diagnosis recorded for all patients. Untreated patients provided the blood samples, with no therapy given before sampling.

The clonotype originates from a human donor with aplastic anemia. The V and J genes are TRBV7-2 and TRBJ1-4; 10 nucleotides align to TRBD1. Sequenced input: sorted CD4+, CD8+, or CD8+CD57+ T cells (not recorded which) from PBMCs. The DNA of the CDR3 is TGTGCCAGCAGCTTAGCCCCGGGACAGGGGACCGAAAAACTGTTTTTT. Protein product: CASSLAPGQGTEKLFF.